This T cell receptor (beta chain) was profiled in a study of early T cells in non-severe SARS-CoV-2 infection. This CDR3 comprises 16 residues. Trimming took 5 bases from V and 0 from J, leaving 15 bases between them. The germline V gene encodes CDR1 SGHAT and CDR2 FQDESV (reference sequence). MiXCR was run by TCRdb on the 5' RACE reads, yielding one entry per CDR3 protein. The table has about 17,000 distinct CDR3 sequences, less than 6.5% seen once. The table lists this clonotype with many counts. The source was whole blood, collected at baseline. This chain connects TRBV11-1 to TRBJ2-3, with a possible D match to TRBD1 (5 bases). The source is an adult who was a healthcare worker with PCR-confirmed SARS-CoV-2 infection or an uninfected control (not recorded which). CDR3 in amino acids: CASSNRIDSSTDTQYF. The DNA for the CDR3 is TGTGCCAGCAGCAACAGGATCGACTCTAGCACAGATACGCAGTATTTT.